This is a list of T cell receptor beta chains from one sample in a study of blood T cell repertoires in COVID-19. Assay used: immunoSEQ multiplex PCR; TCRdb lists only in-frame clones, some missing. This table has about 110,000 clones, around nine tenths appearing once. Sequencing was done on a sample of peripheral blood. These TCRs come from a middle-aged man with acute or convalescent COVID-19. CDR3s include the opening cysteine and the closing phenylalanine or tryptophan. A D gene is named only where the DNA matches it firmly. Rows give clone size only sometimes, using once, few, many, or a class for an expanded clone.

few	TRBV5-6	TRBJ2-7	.	TGTGCCAGCAGCCCTCAGGGCTCCTACGAGCAGTACTTC	CASSPQGSYEQYF
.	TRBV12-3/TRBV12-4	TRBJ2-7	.	TGTGCCAGCAGTTTAACGGCCTACGAGCAGTACTTC	CASSLTAYEQYF
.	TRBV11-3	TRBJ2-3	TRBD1	TGTGCCAGCAGCCCAAGGACAGGACGATCAGATACGCAGTATTTT	CASSPRTGRSDTQYF
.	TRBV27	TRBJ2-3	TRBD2	TGTGCCAGCATGCGGGCGGGAGGAGGGGATACGCAGTATTTT	CASMRAGGGDTQYF
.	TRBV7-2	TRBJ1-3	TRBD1	TGTGCCAGCAGCATGACAGGGGTTTACTCTGGAAACACCATATATTTT	CASSMTGVYSGNTIYF
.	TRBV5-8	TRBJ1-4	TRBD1	TGTGCCAGCAGCCACCGAGGAGGAAGACAGGGGACTAATGAAAAACTGTTTTTT	CASSHRGGRQGTNEKLFF
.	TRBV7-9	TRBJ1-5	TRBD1	TGTGCCAGCAGCCGGACAGGAAATAGCAATCAGCCCCAGCATTTT	CASSRTGNSNQPQHF
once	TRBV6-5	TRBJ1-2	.	TGTGCCAGCAGTCTTGACTATGGCTACACCTTC	CASSLDYGYTF
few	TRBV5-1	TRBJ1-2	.	TGCGCCAGCAGCTACCCAAGCGGGGGCTACACCTTC	CASSYPSGGYTF
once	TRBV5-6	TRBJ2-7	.	TGTGCCAGCAGCTACATTAGCGGCTACGAGCAGTACTTC	CASSYISGYEQYF
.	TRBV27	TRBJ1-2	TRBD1	TGTGCCAGCAGTTTCCTGGACAGGGGTGGAGGCTACACCTTC	CASSFLDRGGGYTF
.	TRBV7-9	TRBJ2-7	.	TGTGCCAGCAGCATACCGACAGGTGGTACCTACGAGCAGTACTTC	CASSIPTGGTYEQYF
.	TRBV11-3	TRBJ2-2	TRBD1	TGTGCCAGCAGTTACGGGACAGCTAACACCGGGGAGCTGTTTTTT	CASSYGTANTGELFF
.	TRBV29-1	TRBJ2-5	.	TGCAGCGTCGGCGGGACGGGGGAGAGGGAGACCCAGTACTTC	CSVGGTGERETQYF
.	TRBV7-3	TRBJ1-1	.	TGTGCCAGCAGCTTACAGGGCGGGAACACTGAAGCTTTCTTT	CASSLQGGNTEAFF
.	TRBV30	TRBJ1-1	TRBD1	TGTGCCTGGAGTGCCGGGGGACAGTACACTGAAGCTTTCTTT	CAWSAGGQYTEAFF
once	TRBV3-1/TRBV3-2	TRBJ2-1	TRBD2	TGTGCCAGCAGCCAAGTGCCACTAGCGGGGCCTTACAATGAGCAGTTCTTC	CASSQVPLAGPYNEQFF
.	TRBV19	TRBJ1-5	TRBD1	TGTGCCAGTAGCGACAGGGGGTATCAGCCCCAGCATTTT	CASSDRGYQPQHF
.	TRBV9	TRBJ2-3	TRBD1	TGTGCCAGCAGCGTATTAGGGACAGAAACAGATACGCAGTATTTT	CASSVLGTETDTQYF
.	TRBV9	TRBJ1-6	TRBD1	TGTGCCAGCAGCCCCGGAGGGACAGGGAATTCACCCCTCCACTTT	CASSPGGTGNSPLHF
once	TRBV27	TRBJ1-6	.	TGTGCCAGCAGTCCCAGGGCCCCCTATAATTCACCCCTCCACTTT	CASSPRAPYNSPLHF
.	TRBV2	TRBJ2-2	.	TGTGCCAGCAGTGGGCAGGCCGGGGAGCTGTTTTTT	CASSGQAGELFF
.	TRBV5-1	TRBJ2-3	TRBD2	TGCGCCAGCAGCTTGGGACTAGCGGGAGTGATAGATACGCAGTATTTT	CASSLGLAGVIDTQYF
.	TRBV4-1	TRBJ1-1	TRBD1	TGCGCCAGCAGCCATTCCGGGACAGGGAGGCGATACACTGAAGCTTTCTTT	CASSHSGTGRRYTEAFF
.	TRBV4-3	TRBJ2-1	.	TGCGCCAGCAGCCAAGATGACAGATCCTACAATGAGCAGTTCTTC	CASSQDDRSYNEQFF
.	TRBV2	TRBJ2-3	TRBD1	TGTGCCAGCAACGGGGGACAGGGGTCCACAGATACGCAGTATTTT	CASNGGQGSTDTQYF
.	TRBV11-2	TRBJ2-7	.	TGTGCCAGCAGCTTACGCGGCCCGCCTCACCGGGGCGAGCAGTACTTC	CASSLRGPPHRGEQYF
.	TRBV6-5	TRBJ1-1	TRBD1	TGTGCCAGCAGTTTCACAGGGGGCACTGAAGCTTTCTTT	CASSFTGGTEAFF
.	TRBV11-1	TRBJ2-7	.	TGTGCCAGCAGCTTAAAGGGGCAGGTCGGAGAGCAGTACTTC	CASSLKGQVGEQYF
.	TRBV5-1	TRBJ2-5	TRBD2	TGCGCCAGCAGCCGGGGGGGCGGGCGCGACCAAGAGACCCAGTACTTC	CASSRGGGRDQETQYF
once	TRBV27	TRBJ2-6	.	TGTGCCAGCAGTAATTCCCAGGGTTGGGGTGGGGCCAACGTCCTGACTTTC	CASSNSQGWGGANVLTF
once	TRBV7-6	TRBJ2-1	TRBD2	TGTGCCAGCAGCTTAGCCAGTGGGTCGGAGACGGGGGGGCTCAATGAGCAGTTCTTC	CASSLASGSETGGLNEQFF
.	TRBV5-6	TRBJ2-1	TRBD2	TGTGCCAGCGGGGAAGCCGGGGGGATATACAATGAGCAGTTCTTC	CASGEAGGIYNEQFF
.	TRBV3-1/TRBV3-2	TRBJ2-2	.	TGTGCCAGCAGCCAAGACTTACGGCCGGGACTGATCACCGGGGAGCTGTTTTTT	CASSQDLRPGLITGELFF
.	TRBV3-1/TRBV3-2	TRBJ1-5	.	TGTGCCAGCAGCCAAGGAAGGAGGGGTCAGCCCCAGCATTTT	CASSQGRRGQPQHF
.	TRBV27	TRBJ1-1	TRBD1	TGTGCCAGCAGTCCAACCGGGACAGGGTTGACTGAAGCTTTCTTT	CASSPTGTGLTEAFF
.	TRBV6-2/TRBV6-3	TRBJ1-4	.	TGTGCCAGCAGTTACCCGGGGAGTAATGAAAAACTGTTTTTT	CASSYPGSNEKLFF
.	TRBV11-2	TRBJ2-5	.	TGTGCCAGCAGCTTCGGGAGTCGAGAGACCCAGTACTTC	CASSFGSRETQYF
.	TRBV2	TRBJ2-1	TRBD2	TGTGCCAGCAGAGGACTCCGGACTAGCGGGGGGCGCGAGCAGTTCTTC	CASRGLRTSGGREQFF
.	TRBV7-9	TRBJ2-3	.	TGTGCCAGCAGCCTCCAGGGGAGCACAGATACGCAGTATTTT	CASSLQGSTDTQYF
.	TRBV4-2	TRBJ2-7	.	TGTGCCAGCAGCCAAGGGACAGTCCGCGAGCAGTACTTC	CASSQGTVREQYF
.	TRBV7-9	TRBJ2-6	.	TGTGCCAGCAGCCCCGGCGGGGACCCTGGGGCCAACGTCCTGACTTTC	CASSPGGDPGANVLTF
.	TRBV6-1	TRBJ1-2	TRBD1	TGTGCCAGCAGTGAAACGGGACAGGGTAGCGGCTACACCTTC	CASSETGQGSGYTF
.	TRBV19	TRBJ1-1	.	TGTGCCAGTAGTATCTGGGGCGCAGTGAACACTGAAGCTTTCTTT	CASSIWGAVNTEAFF
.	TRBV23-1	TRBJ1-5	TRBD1	TGCGCCAGCAGTCAATCGGGACAGGCAAGCAATCAGCCCCAGCATTTT	CASSQSGQASNQPQHF
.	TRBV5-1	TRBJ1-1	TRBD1	TGCGCCAGCAGCTTGACAGGGGGGCAAGCTTTCTTT	CASSLTGGQAFF
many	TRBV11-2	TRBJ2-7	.	TGTGCCAGCAGCTTAGATTACGGGAGCAGCTCCTACGAGCAGTACTTC	CASSLDYGSSSYEQYF
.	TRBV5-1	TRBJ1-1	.	TGCGCCAGCAGCTTGGACAGCTACACTGAAGCTTTCTTT	CASSLDSYTEAFF
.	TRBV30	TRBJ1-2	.	TGTGCCTGGAGTGTGACACCTTATGGCTACACCTTC	CAWSVTPYGYTF
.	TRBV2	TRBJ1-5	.	TGTGCCAGCGTTCGGGAGAGCAATCAGCCCCAGCATTTT	CASVRESNQPQHF